The 27 T cell receptor beta chains in this list originate from one sample, sequenced in a study of regulatory T cells in long-lasting Graves disease. Arm-PCR with iRepertoire HTBI primers amplified the CDR3 regions for these TCR beta libraries. TCRdb reprocessed the multiplex PCR reads via MiXCR and lists one record per CDR3 protein. The table records about 500,000 distinct CDR3 sequences, 12% of them present only once. Time point of the sample: newly diagnosed GD, antithyroid drugs for less than 3 months. Extracted RNA from PBMCs served as the source of the TCR library. These sequences were also reported in another study, on T cells in Graves' hyperthyroidism and ophthalmopathy.

The sample here was peripheral blood mononuclear cells (PBMCs), taken at new diagnosis, from a patient treated with antithyroid drugs. These receptors all come from a woman aged 25 to 39 with Graves disease.

V gene TRBV4-3 combines with J gene TRBJ1-2; D unresolved. Germline values: CDR1 LGHNA, CDR2 YSLEER. This CDR3 is 15 amino acids long. The germline V and J ends were trimmed by 4 bases and 0 bases, with 12 bases remaining between them. In DNA, the CDR3 is TGCGCCAGCAGCCGAGAGACCGGAGCTAACTATGGCTACACCTTC. The encoded protein is CASSRETGANYGYTF.

The J gene is TRBJ2-7, the V gene TRBV19; D unclear. The V gene's germline CDR1 is LNHDA and CDR2 SQIVND (reference sequence). V lost 5 bases, J lost 0 bases, and 11 bases lay in between. CDR3 length: 14 amino acids. CDR3 bases: TGTGCCAGTAGTCCGATCGACAACTCCTACGAGCAGTACTTC. The encoded protein is CASSPIDNSYEQYF.

At least ten counts were recorded for this clonotype. V is TRBV20-1 and J is TRBJ2-7; D remains unclear. CDR3 length: 13 amino acids. V dropped 1 base and J dropped 2 bases, with 9 bases sitting between them. The germline CDR1 and CDR2 sequences are DFQATT and SNEGSKA (reference sequence). The CDR3 loop reads CSARAHKAYEQYF. The DNA of the CDR3 is TGCAGTGCTAGAGCTCACAAAGCCTACGAGCAGTACTTC.

Concerning this clonotype itself: This may come from a read error, since a much larger clone is one base off. The chain joins TRBV11-2 to TRBJ2-5; 15 bases align to TRBD2. Germline V lookup: CDR1 SGHAT, CDR2 FQNNGV. This CDR3 contains 18 residues. V lost 5 bases and J lost 11; bases outside the gene matches: 18. Written as DNA, the CDR3 is TGTGCCAGCAGCGTGAGAACAGGACTAGCGGGAGGGCCGGGTGAGCAGTACTTC. Translated, it gives CASSVRTGLAGGPGEQYF.

This clonotype was seen more than once but under ten times. The chain carries TRBV6-1 and TRBJ2-7; TRBD1 aligns across 8 bases. The CDR3 has 15 residues. Per germline, CDR1 MNHNS and CDR2 SASEGT. J lost 0 bases, V lost 6 bases, and 7 bases had no gene match. This chain's CDR3 is CASSPLQGGSYEQYF. CDR3 bases: TGTGCCAGCAGCCCTCTACAGGGGGGCTCCTACGAGCAGTACTTC.

This clonotype was observed at least ten times. This chain links TRBV18 with TRBJ1-1; D is unclear. Trimming left V 6 bases short and J 8 bases short, with 19 bases between. CDR1 and CDR2 from the germline V gene are KGHSH and LQKENI. The CDR3 length is 14 residues. The CDR3 reads CASSTRERQAEAFF. The CDR3 DNA reads as TGTGCCAGCTCTACGAGGGAAAGGCAAGCCGAAGCTTTCTTT. Drawing the rest from reference TRBV18 and TRBJ1-1, the complete variable domain is NAGVMQNPRHLVRRRGQEARLRCSPMKGHSHVYWYRQLPEEGLKFMVYLQKENIIDESGMPKERFSAEFPKEGPSILRIQQVVRGDSAAYFCASSTRERQAEAFFGQGTRLTVV.

This clonotype was counted at least ten times. J is TRBJ2-1 and V is TRBV27; TRBD2 might be the D (5 bases). The CDR3 is 13 residues long. V was cut by 6 bases and J by 5 bases, with 11 bases left in between. CDR1 is MNHEY, CDR2 SMNVEV, per germline (reference sequence). CDR3 sequence (DNA): TGTGCCAGCAGCCTCGGACTCGACAATGAGCAGTTCTTC. Translation: CASSLGLDNEQFF.

V and J are TRBV7-9 and TRBJ2-7, with 8 bases fitting TRBD1. The junction had 5 bases not matched to a gene; V was cut back by 6 bases and J by 4 bases. The germline V gene has CDR1 SEHNR and CDR2 FQNEAQ (reference sequence). The CDR3 contains 13 residues. Here the CDR3 DNA reads TGTGCCAGCAGAAAAGACAGGGGATACGAGCAGTACTTC. Protein product: CASRKDRGYEQYF.

This chain uses TRBV6-5 with TRBJ2-3; 8 bases align to TRBD2. Germline assignment: CDR1 MNHEY and CDR2 SVGAGI. This CDR3 is built from 16 residues. With 2 bases clipped from V and 4 bases from J, the junction kept 8 bases outside the gene matches. The CDR3 spells CASSYGPGGPPDTQYF. The CDR3 bases are TGTGCCAGCAGTTACGGCCCGGGAGGGCCTCCAGATACGCAGTATTTT.

This clonotype was seen ten or more times. The chain links TRBV24-1 to TRBJ1-1; D possibly corresponds to TRBD1 (5 bases). Germline CDR1 and CDR2: KGHDR and SFDVKD. CDR3 length: 13 amino acids. The V and J ends lost 5 bases and 4 bases respectively, with 10 bases between them. The CDR3 spells CATSGQGGTEAFF. The CDR3 coding sequence is TGTGCCACCAGTGGGCAGGGAGGCACTGAAGCTTTCTTT.

This clonotype appeared many times. The chain links TRBV10-3 to TRBJ1-1; D not certain. From germline, CDR1 is ENHRY and CDR2 SYGVKD. The CDR3 length is 13 residues. Trimming stripped 6 bases from V and 1 base from J, with 9 bases between. CDR3 loop: CAIRQDPNTEAFF. The CDR3 coding sequence is TGTGCCATCAGGCAGGACCCGAACACTGAAGCTTTCTTT.

This clonotype was counted at least ten times. The V gene is TRBV6-2 or TRBV6-3, the J gene TRBJ2-1; 8 nucleotides align to TRBD2. The trim removed 7 bases at V and 0 bases at J, leaving 5 bases unmatched. The V gene's germline CDR1 is MNHEY and CDR2 SVGEGT. The CDR3 loop spans 15 amino acids. CDR3 region: CASKPLAGSYNEQFF. As DNA, the CDR3 is TGTGCCAGCAAGCCTCTAGCGGGCTCCTACAATGAGCAGTTCTTC.

The chain carries TRBV11-3 and TRBJ2-1; 15 positions match TRBD2. Looked up from germline, CDR1 is SGHNT and CDR2 is YENEEA. The CDR3 spans 18 residues. V dropped 5 bases and J dropped 0; count of bases not matched to a gene: 5. CDR3 protein: CASSAGTSGGSSYNEQFF. The CDR3 nucleotides are TGTGCCAGCAGCGCCGGGACTAGCGGGGGGAGCTCCTACAATGAGCAGTTCTTC. The complete variable domain, with remaining parts taken from reference TRBV11-3 and TRBJ2-1, reads EAGVVQSPRYKIIEKKQPVAFWCNPISGHNTLYWYLQNLGQGPELLIRYENEEAVDDSQLPKDRFSAERLKGVDSTLKIQPAELGDSAVYLCASSAGTSGGSSYNEQFFGPGTRLTVL.

Many counts were recorded for this clonotype. The chain is built from TRBV7-8 and TRBJ1-4; no clear D. Trimming left V 5 bases short and J 5 bases short, with 12 bases between. The length of the CDR3 is 14 residues. Germline V gene lookup returns CDR1 SGHVS and CDR2 FQNEAQ. The DNA of the CDR3 is TGTGCCAGCAGCCAAGCCAACGGGAATGAAAAACTGTTTTTT. This encodes CASSQANGNEKLFF. The full variable domain, rest sourced from reference TRBV7-8 and TRBJ1-4, is GAGVSQSPRYKVAKRGQDVALRCDPISGHVSLFWYQQALGQGPEFLTYFQNEAQLDKSGLPSDRFFAERPEGSVSTLKIQRTQQEDSAVYLCASSQANGNEKLFFGSGTQLSVL.

This clonotype was counted many times. The rearrangement uses TRBV28 and TRBJ1-2; D possibly corresponds to TRBD1 (6 bases). The CDR3 has 13 residues. CDR1 and CDR2 (germline): MDHEN, SYDVKM. The V end was cut by 6 bases, the J end by 8 bases, with 16 bases between. The CDR3: CASSTPGVGGYTF. The CDR3 DNA reads as TGTGCCAGCAGCACCCCAGGGGTAGGAGGCTACACCTTC.

This clonotype was counted many times. The chain is built from TRBV13 and TRBJ2-7, with D unclear. CDR1 and CDR2 (germline): PRHDT, FYEKMQ (reference sequence). V lost 4 bases, J lost 3 bases, and 19 bases lay in between. The CDR3 runs 16 residues. CDR3 in amino acids: CASSYDRNSNYYEQYF. The CDR3 DNA is TGTGCCAGCAGCTACGATCGGAACAGTAATTACTACGAGCAGTACTTC. The whole variable domain, remainder taken from reference TRBV13 and TRBJ2-7, is AAGVIQSPRHLIKEKRETATLKCYPIPRHDTVYWYQQGPGQDPQFLISFYEKMQSDKGSIPDRFSAQQFSDYHSELNMSSLELGDSALYFCASSYDRNSNYYEQYFGPGTRLTVT.

This clonotype was seen more than once but under ten times. A much more abundant neighbour one base away suggests this may be a read error. The rearrangement links TRBV18 to TRBJ1-1, with a weak D call TRBD1 (5 bases). V was clipped by 8 bases and J by 0 bases, with 13 bases between them. CDR3 size: 14 residues. CDR1 and CDR2 (germline): KGHSH, LQKENI. CDR3 sequence: CASRIQQVNTEAFF. In nucleotides, the CDR3 is TGTGCCAGCCGAATACAACAGGTGAACACTGAAGCTTTCTTT.

This clonotype was recorded many times. The rearrangement uses TRBV7-2 and TRBJ2-1; either TRBD1 or TRBD2 may fit D (5 bases each). This CDR3 has 15 residues. Trimming removed 5 bases from V and 8 bases from J, with 19 bases in between. Germline lookup yields CDR1 SGHTA and CDR2 FQGNSA. The CDR3 reads CASSTRRGRGDEQFF. As DNA, the CDR3 is TGTGCCAGCAGCACCCGTCGAGGTAGAGGGGATGAGCAGTTCTTC.

V gene TRBV5-4 combines with J gene TRBJ2-1; a weak D match, TRBD2 (6 bases). Per germline, CDR1 SGHNT and CDR2 YYREEE (reference sequence). The CDR3 runs to 13 residues. V was pared by 4 bases and J by 7 bases, with 12 bases between. The CDR3 DNA reads TGTGCCAGCAGCCCGATCGGAGGGAATGAGCAGTTCTTC. It encodes CASSPIGGNEQFF.

This clonotype was picked up many times. The genes are TRBV11-2 and TRBJ1-1, with a weak D call TRBD1 (6 bases). Germline CDR1 and CDR2: SGHAT and FQNNGV. The V end lost 2 bases, the J end lost 0 bases, and 13 bases lay between the germline ends. The CDR3 runs to 16 residues. CDR3 amino acids: CASSLTAQGLNTEAFF. The CDR3 nucleotides read TGTGCCAGCAGCTTAACCGCACAGGGATTGAACACTGAAGCTTTCTTT.

This clonotype has at least ten counts. For the CDR3, the DNA is TGTGCCAGCAGCACTGGACTAGCGGGAGTGACAGATACGCAGTATTTT. It codes for CASSTGLAGVTDTQYF. The genes are TRBV7-2 and TRBJ2-3; 13 bases are a match to TRBD2. CDR3 length: 16 residues. Germline V gene data show CDR1 as SGHTA and CDR2 as FQGNSA. The V and J ends lost 5 bases and 3 bases, in that order; junction bases with no gene match: 5.

The genes are TRBV29-1 and TRBJ2-2; D possibly corresponds to TRBD2 (5 bases). Germline loops: CDR1 SQVTM, CDR2 ANQGSEA. There are 13 residues in the CDR3. The CDR3 DNA reads as TGCACCGGAGTGGGAGCGGACACCGGGGAGCTGTTTTTT. Translating gives CTGVGADTGELFF.

This clonotype was counted many times. This rearrangement joins TRBV7-3 to TRBJ2-1; 15 positions match TRBD2. The length of the CDR3 is 16 residues. V shed 1 base, J shed 9 bases, and the junction held 4 bases outside the gene matches. Germline assignment: CDR1 SGHTA and CDR2 FQGTGA. The CDR3 DNA is TGTGCCAGCAGCTTAAGGACTAGCGGGAGGGAGGTTGAGCAGTTCTTC. Protein product: CASSLRTSGREVEQFF.

This clonotype was counted between two and nine times. The junction differs from germline at one of its ends, possibly a read error. The genes are TRBV19 and TRBJ2-7, with D hard to call. The CDR3 runs to 11 residues. Germline-derived CDR1 and CDR2 are LNHDA and SQIVND (reference sequence). CDR3 bases: TGTGCCAGTAGTATGGGCTACGGGCAGTACTTC. The encoded protein is CASSMGYGQYF.

This clonotype was recorded at least ten times. The rearrangement uses TRBV2 and TRBJ1-5; no reliable D call. Germline V gene sequence: CDR1 SNHLY, CDR2 FYNNEI. V lost 4 bases to trimming and J lost 0 bases, with 10 bases between them. CDR3 length equals 15 residues. The CDR3 region is CASSAKGTSNQPQHF. Written as DNA, the CDR3 is TGTGCCAGCAGTGCAAAGGGCACTAGCAATCAGCCCCAGCATTTT.

Points on this clonotype: With a much larger clone just one base away, this may be a read error. This chain uses TRBV20-1 with TRBJ2-7; TRBD2 agrees at 10 bases. The ends lost 6 bases at V and 6 bases at J; junction bases unmatched: 11. CDR3 size: 14 residues. Germline lookup yields CDR1 DFQATT and CDR2 SNEGSKA (reference sequence). The CDR3 DNA sequence: TGCAGTGCAAACCTAGCGGGAGTCCCCTTCGAGCAGTACTTC. Protein: CSANLAGVPFEQYF.

This clonotype showed up just a few times. The rearrangement joins TRBV5-6 to TRBJ1-1; 10 bases match TRBD1. Germline lookup yields CDR1 SGHDT and CDR2 YYEEEE. This CDR3 is built from 14 residues. The V and J ends lost 6 bases and 6 bases, in that order; junction bases with no gene match: 8. CDR3 amino acids: CASNLLTGGAEAFF. As DNA, the CDR3 is TGTGCCAGCAACTTACTGACAGGGGGCGCTGAAGCTTTCTTT.